This T cell receptor beta chain was profiled in a study of blood T cells in healthy people across ages. CDR1 and CDR2 (germline): MNHEY, SVGAGI. The CDR3 covers 15 residues. Trimming shortened V by 8 bases and J by 5 bases, and 19 bases separated the two germline ends. For the second PCR, which ran for about 7 to 11 cycles, a sample-barcoded 5' primer and a J-beta primer mix were used. MiXCR, run by TCRdb on the 5' RACE reads, gives a single entry per CDR3 protein. The table lists some 860,000 distinct CDR3 sequences, 56% of them singletons, with more than 25% in the top ten. Total RNA, at least 5.5 micrograms per sample, was extracted from PBMCs.

This receptor was taken from a man aged 35 to 55 in good health. This rearrangement joins TRBV6-5 to TRBJ2-1; D is possibly TRBD1 (6 bases). Sequenced: blood. CDR3 in DNA: TGTGCCAGCTCCAGGGGCCAAACCCAAAACAATGAGCAGTTCTTC. The encoded protein is CASSRGQTQNNEQFF.